Below are 15 T cell receptor beta chains sequenced from a single sample in a study of blood T cell repertoires in COVID-19. The protocol was immunoSEQ multiplex PCR, while the TCRdb copy is restricted to in-frame clones and leaves out a portion. The sample records about 250,000 clones, around nine tenths being singletons. The sample consisted of peripheral blood. These receptors all come from a woman aged 55-69 years who had recovered from COVID-19.

This clone was recorded a few times. This chain links TRBV7-3 with TRBJ1-6; 8 positions match TRBD1. CDR1 is SGHTA and CDR2 is FQGTGA in the germline V gene. The ends lost 5 bases at V and 7 bases at J; junction bases unmatched: 7. The CDR3 contains 15 residues. The CDR3 bases are TGTGCCAGCAGCCTTCGACAGGGGCAGAATTCACCCCTCCACTTT. Its protein is CASSLRQGQNSPLHF.

This clone was observed once. V gene TRBV9 combines with J gene TRBJ2-6; no reliable D call. The CDR3 totals 15 residues. Germline-derived CDR1 and CDR2 are SGDLS and YYNGEE. Trimming stripped 4 bases from V and 2 bases from J, with 10 bases between. The CDR3 sequence is CASSLMIAGANVLTF. CDR3 coding DNA: TGTGCCAGCAGCCTTATGATAGCTGGGGCCAACGTCCTGACTTTC.

This chain links TRBV18 with TRBJ2-7; 10 bases fit TRBD2. The CDR3 totals 15 residues. The V and J ends lost 3 bases and 4 bases, in that order; junction bases with no gene match: 6. Germline V gene sequence: CDR1 KGHSH, CDR2 LQKENI. The chain's CDR3 is CASSPPSGGQYEQYF. The CDR3, as DNA: TGTGCCAGCTCACCCCCTAGCGGGGGACAATACGAGCAGTACTTC.

The genes are TRBV9 and TRBJ2-7, with D possibly TRBD2 on 5 matching bases. V dropped 2 bases and J dropped 2 bases, with 11 bases sitting between them. Per germline, CDR1 SGDLS and CDR2 YYNGEE. The CDR3 consists of 14 residues. The CDR3 DNA is TGTGCCAGCAGCGTCCGGGAAACTGCCTACGAGCAGTACTTC. Protein sequence: CASSVRETAYEQYF.

The chain recombines TRBV28 with TRBJ1-2, with D possibly being TRBD1 (6 bases). This CDR3 has 16 residues. Trimming took off 6 bases at V and 1 base at J, with 18 bases between the two ends. CDR1 and CDR2 (germline): MDHEN, SYDVKM. The CDR3 reads CASSSLPGQYNYGYTF. The CDR3 DNA reads as TGTGCCAGCAGCTCATTACCAGGACAGTATAACTATGGCTACACCTTC.

J is TRBJ1-4 and V is TRBV28; D uncertain. The germline CDR1 and CDR2 sequences are MDHEN and SYDVKM. The germline V and J ends were trimmed by 5 bases and 6 bases, with 13 bases remaining between them. The CDR3 has 14 residues. The CDR3 here is CASSPLARDEKLFF. CDR3 DNA: TGTGCCAGCAGTCCCCTCGCACGGGATGAAAAACTGTTTTTT.

The gene calls are TRBV25-1 and TRBJ1-1, with 9 bases that match TRBD1. Per the germline V gene, CDR1 is MGHDK and CDR2 is SYGVNS. The CDR3 extends over 17 amino acids. V was pared by 4 bases and J by 5 bases, with 14 bases of the junction left unmatched. CDR3 nucleotide sequence: TGTGCCAGCAGTGCCCTCGGGACAGGGTTCTCGGGGACTGAAGCTTTCTTT. It is translated as CASSALGTGFSGTEAFF. Full variable domain (remainder filled in from reference TRBV25-1 and TRBJ1-1): EADIYQTPRYLVIGTGKKITLECSQTMGHDKMYWYQQDPGMELHLIHYSYGVNSTEKGDLSSESTVSRIRTEHFPLTLESARPSHTSQYLCASSALGTGFSGTEAFFGQGTRLTVV.

This chain links TRBV10-3 with TRBJ2-7; TRBD1 agrees at 8 bases. Germline loops: CDR1 ENHRY, CDR2 SYGVKD. Losses at the gene ends were 7 bases for V and 4 bases for J; bases not matched to a gene: 18. The CDR3 totals 17 residues. The DNA for the CDR3 is TGTGCCATCACGGAAACTCAGGGGGCACCCGTCGGTTACGAGCAGTACTTC. Its protein is CAITETQGAPVGYEQYF.

The CDR3 bases are TGTGCCAGCAGCCGTGGGGGGGGCCAAGAGACCCAGTACTTC. This gives the protein CASSRGGGQETQYF. The chain joins TRBV9 to TRBJ2-5, with 7 nucleotides matching TRBD2. The J segment lost 1 base and the V segment lost 4 bases, leaving 4 bases of the junction unmatched. The V gene's germline CDR1 is SGDLS and CDR2 YYNGEE. The CDR3 is 14 amino acids.

Only one count was recorded for this clone. This chain links TRBV5-1 with TRBJ1-1, with TRBD1 as a possible D gene (5 bases). CDR1 is SGHRS and CDR2 is YFSETQ in the germline V gene. The ends were cut back, 7 bases at V and 4 bases at J, with 14 bases in the middle. The CDR3 sequence is 13 residues long. This chain's CDR3 is CASDPGGTTEAFF. The CDR3 nucleotides read TGCGCCAGCGACCCGGGGGGAACCACTGAAGCTTTCTTT.

J is TRBJ2-5 and V is TRBV28; 13 nucleotides line up with TRBD2. The CDR3 extends over 18 amino acids. Germline values: CDR1 MDHEN, CDR2 SYDVKM. Germline trimming cut 4 bases from V and 5 bases from J; bases unmatched to any gene: 13. The CDR3 reads CASSSRTSGGPHGETQYF. The CDR3 DNA follows: TGTGCCAGCAGTTCACGGACTAGCGGGGGCCCCCACGGGGAGACCCAGTACTTC.

The rearrangement uses TRBV4-2 and TRBJ2-7; D remains unclear. Germline assignment: CDR1 LGHNA and CDR2 YNFKEQ. V lost 2 bases and J lost 1, with 9 bases in between. CDR3 length equals 14 residues. CDR3 region: CASSQKAQSYEQYF. DNA for the CDR3: TGTGCCAGCAGCCAAAAGGCACAGTCCTACGAGCAGTACTTC.

V and J are TRBV28 and TRBJ1-2; D may be TRBD1 (6 bases). Germline CDR1 MDHEN, CDR2 SYDVKM. V was trimmed by 3 bases and J by 8 bases, leaving 10 bases between them. CDR3 length equals 12 residues. CDR3 nucleotides: TGTGCCAGCAGTTTGTGGGGGCGCGGCTACACCTTC. It codes for CASSLWGRGYTF.

This chain links TRBV7-3 with TRBJ2-2; 9 bases fit TRBD2. The germline gives CDR1 SGHTA, CDR2 FQGTGA. V lost 5 bases and J lost 7; bases outside the gene matches: 8. This CDR3 region has 15 residues. The CDR3 loop reads CASSLAGLRDGELFF. Written as DNA, the CDR3 is TGTGCCAGCAGCCTAGCGGGGTTAAGGGACGGGGAGCTGTTTTTT.

The chain uses TRBV29-1 and TRBJ2-7; TRBD2 is a possible D gene (5 bases). Germline values: CDR1 SQVTM, CDR2 ANQGSEA. The CDR3 contains 15 residues. V shed 5 bases and J shed 0 bases, with 17 bases lying between them. The CDR3 DNA sequence: TGCAGCGTTTACGCCTCTCGCGGGTACTCCTACGAGCAGTACTTC. It specifies CSVYASRGYSYEQYF.